This T cell receptor beta chain was recovered during a study of regulatory T cells in long-lasting Graves disease. The wider study: Newly diagnosed Graves' patients had taken antithyroid drugs under 3 months. Study-wide results and caveats: Persistent patients had a count of shared public clonotypes (roughly 2,500) that exceeded that of new patients (around 970).

V was clipped by 3 bases and J by 5 bases; unmatched bases: 3. This CDR3 spans 15 amino acids. In its sample, this clonotype was seen many times. Antigen specificity is unknown. The authors built TCR beta libraries using iRepertoire HTBI primers and Arm-PCR of CDR3 regions. In the original workflow: Samples jointly harbored 60 or so TRBV and 14 TRBJ segments. TCRdb reprocessed the multiplex PCR reads via MiXCR and lists one record per CDR3 protein. The V and J calls and clone size are TCRdb's, not the authors'. Here the sample spans 560,000 or so distinct CDR3 sequences, about 16% being singletons. The time point here: newly diagnosed GD, antithyroid drugs for less than 3 months. The TCR library was prepared using RNA isolated from PBMCs. The sample also formed part of further work on T cells in Graves' hyperthyroidism and ophthalmopathy.

The material sequenced was peripheral blood mononuclear cells (PBMCs), taken at new diagnosis, from a patient treated with antithyroid drugs. The chain uses TRBV12-3 or TRBV12-4 and TRBJ2-5, with 13 bases matching TRBD2. The source is a man aged 18 to 30 with Graves disease. The CDR3 DNA follows: TGTGCCAGCAGTTTGGGACTAGCGGGATCGGAGACCCAGTACTTC. It specifies CASSLGLAGSETQYF.